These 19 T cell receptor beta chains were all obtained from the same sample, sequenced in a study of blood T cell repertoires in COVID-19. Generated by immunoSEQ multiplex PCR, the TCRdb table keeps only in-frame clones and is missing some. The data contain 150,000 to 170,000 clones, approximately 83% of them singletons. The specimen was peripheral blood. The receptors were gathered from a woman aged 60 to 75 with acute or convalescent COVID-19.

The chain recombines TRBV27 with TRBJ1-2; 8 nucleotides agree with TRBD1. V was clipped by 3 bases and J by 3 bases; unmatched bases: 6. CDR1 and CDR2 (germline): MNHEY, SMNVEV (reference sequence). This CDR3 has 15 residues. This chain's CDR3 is CASSFFGQGHYGYTF. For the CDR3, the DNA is TGTGCCAGCAGTTTTTTCGGACAGGGTCACTATGGCTACACCTTC.

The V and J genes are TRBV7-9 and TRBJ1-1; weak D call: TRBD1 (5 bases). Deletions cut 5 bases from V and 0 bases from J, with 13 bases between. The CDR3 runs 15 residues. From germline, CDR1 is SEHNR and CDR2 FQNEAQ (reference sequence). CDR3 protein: CASSPGGRVNTEAFF. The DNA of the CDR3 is TGTGCCAGCAGCCCGGGGGGTCGGGTGAACACTGAAGCTTTCTTT.

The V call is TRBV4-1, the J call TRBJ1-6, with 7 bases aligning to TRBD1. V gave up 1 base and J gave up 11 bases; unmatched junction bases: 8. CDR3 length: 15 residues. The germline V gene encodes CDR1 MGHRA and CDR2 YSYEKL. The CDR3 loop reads CASSQGRQGTAPLHF. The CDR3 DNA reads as TGCGCCAGCAGCCAAGGTCGACAGGGTACGGCACCCCTCCACTTT.

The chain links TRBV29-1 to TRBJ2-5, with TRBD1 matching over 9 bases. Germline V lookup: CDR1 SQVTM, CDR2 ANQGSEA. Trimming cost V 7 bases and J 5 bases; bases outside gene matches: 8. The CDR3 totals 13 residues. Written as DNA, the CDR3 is TGCAGCGCCCAGGGACAGGGCGGCGAGACCCAGTACTTC. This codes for CSAQGQGGETQYF. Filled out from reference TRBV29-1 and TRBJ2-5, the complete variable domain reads SAVISQKPSRDICQRGTSLTIQCQVDSQVTMMFWYRQQPGQSLTLIATANQGSEATYESGFVIDKFPISRPNLTFSTLTVSNMSPEDSSIYLCSAQGQGGETQYFGPGTRLLVL.

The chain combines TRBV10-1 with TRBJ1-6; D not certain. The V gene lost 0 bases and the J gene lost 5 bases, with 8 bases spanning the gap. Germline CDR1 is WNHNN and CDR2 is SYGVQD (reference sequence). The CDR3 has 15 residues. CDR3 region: CASSESVGDNSPLHF. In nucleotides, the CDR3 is TGCGCCAGCAGTGAGTCGGTCGGTGATAATTCACCCCTCCACTTT.

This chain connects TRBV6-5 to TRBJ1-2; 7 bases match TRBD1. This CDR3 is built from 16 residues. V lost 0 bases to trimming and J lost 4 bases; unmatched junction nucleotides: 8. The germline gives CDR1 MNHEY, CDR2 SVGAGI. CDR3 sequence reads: CASSYSTPRGPYGYTF. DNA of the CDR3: TGTGCCAGCAGTTACTCTACTCCAAGGGGGCCCTATGGCTACACCTTC.

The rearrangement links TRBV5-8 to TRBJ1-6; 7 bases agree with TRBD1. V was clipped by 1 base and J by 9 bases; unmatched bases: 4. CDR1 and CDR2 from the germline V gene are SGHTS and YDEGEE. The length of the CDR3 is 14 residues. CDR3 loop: CASSLRDRRSPLHF. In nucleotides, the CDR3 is TGTGCCAGCAGCTTGAGGGACAGACGTTCACCCCTCCACTTT.

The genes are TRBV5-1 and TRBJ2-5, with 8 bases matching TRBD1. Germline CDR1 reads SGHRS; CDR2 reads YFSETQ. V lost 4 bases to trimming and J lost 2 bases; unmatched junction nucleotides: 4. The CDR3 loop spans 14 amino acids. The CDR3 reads CASSVQGDQETQYF. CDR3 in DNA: TGCGCCAGCAGCGTACAGGGGGATCAAGAGACCCAGTACTTC. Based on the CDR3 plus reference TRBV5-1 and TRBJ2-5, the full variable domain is KAGVTQTPRYLIKTRGQQVTLSCSPISGHRSVSWYQQTPGQGLQFLFEYFSETQRNKGNFPGRFSGRQFSNSRSEMNVSTLELGDSALYLCASSVQGDQETQYFGPGTRLLVL.

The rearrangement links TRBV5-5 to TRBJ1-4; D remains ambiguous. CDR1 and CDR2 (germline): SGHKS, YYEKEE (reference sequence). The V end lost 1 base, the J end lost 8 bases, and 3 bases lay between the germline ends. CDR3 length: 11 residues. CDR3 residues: CASSLQEKLFF. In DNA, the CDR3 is TGTGCCAGCAGCTTGCAGGAAAAACTGTTTTTT. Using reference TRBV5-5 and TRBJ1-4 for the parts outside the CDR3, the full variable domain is DAGVTQSPTHLIKTRGQQVTLRCSPISGHKSVSWYQQVLGQGPQFIFQYYEKEERGRGNFPDRFSARQFPNYSSELNVNALLLGDSALYLCASSLQEKLFFGSGTQLSVL.

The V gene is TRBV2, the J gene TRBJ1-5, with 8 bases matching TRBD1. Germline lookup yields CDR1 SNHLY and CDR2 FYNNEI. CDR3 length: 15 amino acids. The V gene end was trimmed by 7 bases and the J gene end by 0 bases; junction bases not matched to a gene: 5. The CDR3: CASNNRGNSNQPQHF. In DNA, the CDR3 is TGTGCCAGCAACAACAGGGGGAATAGCAATCAGCCCCAGCATTTT.

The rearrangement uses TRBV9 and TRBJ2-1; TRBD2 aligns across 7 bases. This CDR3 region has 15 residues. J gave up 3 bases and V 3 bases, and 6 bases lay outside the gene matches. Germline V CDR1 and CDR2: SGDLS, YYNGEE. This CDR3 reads CASSEASGVYNEQFF. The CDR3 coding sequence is TGTGCCAGCAGCGAGGCTAGCGGTGTCTACAATGAGCAGTTCTTC.

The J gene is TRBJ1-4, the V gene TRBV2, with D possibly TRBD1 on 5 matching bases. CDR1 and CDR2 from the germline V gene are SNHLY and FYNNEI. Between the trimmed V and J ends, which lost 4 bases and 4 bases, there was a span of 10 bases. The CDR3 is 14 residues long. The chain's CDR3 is CASSGQGGNEKLFF. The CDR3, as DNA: TGTGCCAGCAGTGGTCAGGGAGGTAATGAAAAACTGTTTTTT.

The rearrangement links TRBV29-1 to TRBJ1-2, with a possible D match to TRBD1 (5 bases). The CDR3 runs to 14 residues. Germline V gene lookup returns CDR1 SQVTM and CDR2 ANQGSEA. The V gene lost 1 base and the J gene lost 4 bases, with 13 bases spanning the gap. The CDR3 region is CSVEGSDRSYGYTF. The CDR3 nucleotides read TGCAGCGTTGAAGGAAGCGACAGATCCTATGGCTACACCTTC.

This chain's CDR3 is CASSDPGQNQPQHF. The CDR3 nucleotides read TGCGCCAGCAGTGACCCGGGACAAAATCAGCCCCAGCATTTT. This sequence joins TRBV10-2 and TRBJ1-5; D may be TRBD1 (6 bases). The CDR3 runs 14 residues. Trimming took 3 bases from V and 4 from J, leaving 10 bases between them. Germline V lookup: CDR1 WSHSY, CDR2 SAAADI.

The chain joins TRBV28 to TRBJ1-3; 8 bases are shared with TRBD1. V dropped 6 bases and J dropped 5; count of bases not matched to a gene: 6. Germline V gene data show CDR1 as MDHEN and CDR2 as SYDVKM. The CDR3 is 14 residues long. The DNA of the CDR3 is TGTGCCAGCAGAAAGGACAGGGCGAGAAACACCATATATTTT. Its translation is CASRKDRARNTIYF.

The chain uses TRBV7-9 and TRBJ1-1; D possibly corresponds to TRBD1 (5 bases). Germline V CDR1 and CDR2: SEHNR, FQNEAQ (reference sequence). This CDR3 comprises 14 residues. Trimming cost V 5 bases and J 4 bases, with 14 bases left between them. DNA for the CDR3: TGTGCCAGCAGCCTCGCGCAGGGTATCACTGAAGCTTTCTTT. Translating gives CASSLAQGITEAFF.

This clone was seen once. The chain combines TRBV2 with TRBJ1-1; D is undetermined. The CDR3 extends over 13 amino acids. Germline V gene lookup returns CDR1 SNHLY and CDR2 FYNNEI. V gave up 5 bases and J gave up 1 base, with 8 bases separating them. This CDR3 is CASSQQTNTEAFF. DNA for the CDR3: TGTGCCAGCAGTCAACAGACGAACACTGAAGCTTTCTTT. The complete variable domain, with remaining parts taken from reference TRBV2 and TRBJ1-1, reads EPEVTQTPSHQVTQMGQEVILRCVPISNHLYFYWYRQILGQKVEFLVSFYNNEISEKSEIFDDQFSVERPDGSNFTLKIRSTKLEDSAMYFCASSQQTNTEAFFGQGTRLTVV.

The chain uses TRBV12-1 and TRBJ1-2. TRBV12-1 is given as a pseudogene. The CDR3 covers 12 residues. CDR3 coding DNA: TGTGCCAGCAGCTTCTCAAACGGGGGCTACACCTTC. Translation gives CASSFSNGGYTF.

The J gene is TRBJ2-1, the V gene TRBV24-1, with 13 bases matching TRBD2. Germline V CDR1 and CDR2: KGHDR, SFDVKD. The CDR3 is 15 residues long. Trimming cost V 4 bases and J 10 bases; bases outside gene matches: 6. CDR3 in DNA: TGTGCCACCAGTGAGGGGGGACTAGCGGGGTGGGAGCAGTTCTTC. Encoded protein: CATSEGGLAGWEQFF.